A selection of T cell receptor beta chains follows, all from one sample in a study of control samples from healthy donors and cancer patients. Data came from immunoSEQ multiplex PCR; TCRdb stores just in-frame clones and leaves some out. This sample has about 57,000 clones, with about 91% found just once. The sequencing sample was made of PBMCs. Receptors originate from a man aged 25-40 years with colorectal cancer. Each CDR3 is given without its conserved first and last residue. Size tells how often a clone was seen (once, few, many) or the class of an expanded clone, and some rows leave it out.

ASSSAIRLEPTNTGELF | once | TRBV7-9
ASSLVGGGTEAF | once | TRBV5-6
SVEDLGYT | NA | TRBV29-1
ASSQAIRSDYEQY | once | TRBV3-1/TRBV3-2
ASSFAGLWDGYT | NA | TRBV11-2
ASSVGTSYTDTQY | NA | TRBV9
ASSVVGQSTGELF | NA | TRBV9
ASSFSTLNEKLF | NA | TRBV7-2
ASSPPLGVNEQF | NA | TRBV5-4
ASSLNQSPKEQY | NA | TRBV19
ASSSNIGRLTTGELF | once | TRBV7-8
ASSRDRGETDTQY | NA | TRBV5-8
ASRSWGSTEAF | NA | TRBV5-1
ASSQLDGANYGYT | NA | TRBV5-4
ASSETGGPYEQY | NA | TRBV2
ASSIRRGARPGELF | NA | TRBV11-2
ASSQDYYVTGSGANVLT | NA | TRBV3-1/TRBV3-2
ASSEETVTYGYT | NA | TRBV6-1
ASSPRLIPVDEQF | NA | TRBV3-1/TRBV3-2
ATENSGANVLT | NA | TRBV6-5
ASKGAGNTDTQY | NA | TRBV6-6
ASRPYGLNTEAF | NA | TRBV7-6
AISDQGGGNTEAF | NA | TRBV10-3
ASSLYGTADTQY | NA | TRBV6-5
SARVRLGYT | NA | TRBV20-1
ASSVPGLAGYNEQF | NA | TRBV7-2
ASSQGAIRTSGYNEQF | NA | TRBV4-1
ASSPSGTGDWAGYT | NA | TRBV18
ASSHPGSPGNEQF | NA | TRBV27
ASSQEVWVGTLNSNQPQH | NA | TRBV4-1
ASSGTGGAGDTQY | NA | TRBV25-1
ASSHTDTQY | NA | TRBV3-1/TRBV3-2
ASSQWDGNTGELF | NA | TRBV14
ASGLTTGELF | NA | TRBV12-5
ASSRSGAGGNTEAF | NA | TRBV7-6
AVTSLSSYNEQF | NA | TRBV10-3
ASIMGRGNEQF | NA | TRBV5-8
ASSLGRDQGGYT | NA | TRBV5-4
ASSPGWQYNEQF | NA | TRBV6-5
ASGRGQGRVTEAF | NA | TRBV12-5
ASTLDRGNTEAF | NA | TRBV6-5
ASSLGGATEAF | NA | TRBV7-8
ASRKTDLSTDTQY | NA | TRBV2
ASTLTGRNSPLH | NA | TRBV6-5
ASSQPPATYTDTQY | NA | TRBV4-3
ASSPRYDADTQY | NA | TRBV9
ASSLGRIEQY | NA | TRBV12-3/TRBV12-4
ASSPRTFNTGELF | once | TRBV6-5
ASRYVQGNTGELF | NA | TRBV6-5
SVEDRRRTGGYT | once | TRBV29-1
ASNQGNLGAKNIQY | NA | TRBV11-2
AWSVKGGGNTIY | once | TRBV30
ASSFRGGSAGYT | once | TRBV7-2
LKVRDSLREAF | NA | TRBV12-2